This T cell receptor (beta chain) was documented in a study of blood T cell repertoires in COVID-19. Study background: The analysed material was cDNA or gDNA that came from T cells, B-cell-depleted T cells, or PBMCs.

The V and J ends lost 3 bases and 1 base respectively, with 13 bases between them. The CDR3 is 15 residues long. Germline V gene data show CDR1 as SGHNT and CDR2 as YYREEE (reference sequence). In the authors' methods: For nucleated cells, counts were estimated from reference gene primer amplification. The protocol was immunoSEQ multiplex PCR, while the TCRdb copy is restricted to in-frame clones and leaves out a portion. Clonal size and the V and J genes are those of that table, whereas D and trimming came from the DNA. The data hold tens of thousands of clones, with around four fifths observed a single time.

Sequenced: peripheral blood. The sequence was obtained from a man aged 50 to 59 with active COVID-19. The chain carries TRBV5-4 and TRBJ1-1; TRBD1 is a possible D gene (6 bases). The CDR3 DNA reads as TGTGCCAGCAGCTCGAGGGGGGGCGAGAACACTGAAGCTTTCTTT. Its protein product is CASSSRGGENTEAFF.